This T cell receptor beta chain emerged from a study of post-analysis software for immune sequencing data (dated by TCRdb to about 2015). About the investigation overall: Disease courses on record covered relapsing-remitting, secondary progressive and progressive-relapsing multiple sclerosis, though some patients had no subtype annotation. The patient repertoires were compared against about a dozen previously published healthy control repertoires obtained from donors aged about 6 to 25 years. A subset of samples was prepared in parallel using single-end sample barcoding, then pooled and co-amplified after Illumina adapter ligation.

V loses 0 bases, J loses 4 bases, and the germline ends lie 11 bases apart. Including the terminal cysteine and phenylalanine, the CDR3 comprises 15 residues. The kept DNA is CDR3 alone, 45 bases in frame from the first base. From a lookup of the germline V gene, CDR1 and CDR2 are LGHNA and YSLEER. To demonstrate the VDJtools post-analysis software, TCR beta repertoires were profiled from the peripheral blood of more than 10 young patients with multiple sclerosis. The multiple sclerosis patients were children and adolescents ranging in age from roughly 6 to 15 years. Library preparation used PCR. Sequenced on an Illumina HiSeq 2500. Unique molecular identifiers were incorporated into TCR beta cDNA libraries to reduce PCR and sequencing biases. Every 1 to 10 million input T cells yielded 500,000 or so cDNA molecules, meaning each molecule approximated one T cell. Patient libraries were prepared and sequenced with the same protocol used for the earlier healthy control dataset. Samples belonging to the same batch were prepared together, multiplexed and sequenced on a shared HiSeq lane. The source study handled its data this way. MIGEC handled the raw barcoded reads, throwing out single-read molecular identifier groups before consensus assembly and CDR3 extraction. Clonotype tables were post-analysed with VDJtools, normalizing diversity by down-sampling all datasets to the smallest sample size. To correct batch-related cross-sample contamination, repertoire overlap clustering matched CDR3 amino acid sequences but not nucleotide sequences. TCRdb handled the public reads itself, with Q25 trimming in fastp and clone calling in MiXCR, and kept productive beta chains. Under each unique CDR3 protein, matching rows form one entry showing the most common genes and DNA. The V and J calls were not made by the authors but by TCRdb's processing. The sample contains 600,000 to 700,000 distinct CDR3 sequences, more than 50% of them found a single time. The biggest ten clones account for about 11% of the sample.

Points on this clonotype: Its cognate antigen has yet to be identified. No base quality values were provided; no much bigger clone lies one nucleotide off.

General conclusions and limits of the study: The multiple sclerosis patient group was slightly younger than the control group. Patients showed significantly higher frequencies than controls for five TRBV segments, among them TRBV5-6, TRBV5-1 and TRBV20-1. Normalized Chao1 diversity was significantly lower in multiple sclerosis patients than controls, suggesting substantial peripheral T-cell clonal expansion. Strong co-clustering of samples prepared in the same batch was shown by direct clustering with F measure, prompting a batch-effect correction.

The sample comprised blood. The sequence derives from a girl aged 2-10 years with multiple sclerosis. Recombination linked TRBV4-3 to TRBJ2-3, and the D gene may be TRBD1, 6 bases matching. Here the CDR3 is given as CASSQDYRVADTQYF. The DNA reads as follows: TGCGCCAGCAGCCAAGACTACAGGGTAGCAGATACGCAGTATTTT.